These 22 T cell receptor beta chains originate from one sample sequenced in a study of T cell clonotyping in hematopoietic cell transplantation. Time point here: recipient sample about 28 days before transplant, after cytoreduction. Clones were read by immunoSEQ multiplex PCR, and TCRdb kept only the in-frame ones, dropping some. The repertoire holds 25,000 to 35,000 clones, with 90% to 95% as singletons. Sequencing was performed on peripheral blood mononuclear cells, taken before stem cell transplant. The receptors shown here come from a man aged 45 to 65 with acute myeloid leukemia. Some clones in this sample may be carry-over from other donors' samples.

The rearrangement uses TRBV29-1 and TRBJ2-3; TRBD1 agrees at 8 bases. The CDR3 covers 14 residues. CDR1 and CDR2 from the germline V gene are SQVTM and ANQGSEA. After removal of 7 bases from V and 4 bases from J, the junction contained 10 bases not matched to a gene. CDR3 DNA sequence: TGCAGCGGGAGACAGGGGTCCCGTCCAGATACGCAGTATTTT. It yields the protein CSGRQGSRPDTQYF.

The chain employs TRBV15 and TRBJ2-3; 9 bases agree with TRBD2. The CDR3 runs 19 residues. The V gene end was trimmed by 0 bases and the J gene end by 0 bases; junction bases not matched to a gene: 10. Per germline, CDR1 LNHNV and CDR2 YYDKDF (reference sequence). The CDR3 spells CATSRDRLAGSHSTDTQYF. The CDR3 DNA sequence: TGTGCCACCAGCAGAGATAGGCTAGCGGGATCCCATAGCACAGATACGCAGTATTTT.

The chain recombines TRBV7-2 with TRBJ2-7; 7 bases agree with TRBD1. Germline CDR1 reads SGHTA; CDR2 reads FQGNSA. Unmatched junction bases numbered 7, after V lost 1 base and J lost 7 bases. The CDR3 loop spans 14 amino acids. CDR3 sequence: CASSLGGDSIEQYF. In DNA, the CDR3 is TGTGCCAGCAGCTTAGGTGGGGACAGCATAGAGCAGTACTTC.

This sequence joins TRBV2 and TRBJ1-1; TRBD1 matches 12 bases. CDR3 length: 14 residues. Germline values: CDR1 SNHLY, CDR2 FYNNEI. V lost 7 bases, J lost 7 bases, and 7 bases stayed unmatched. CDR3 loop: CASKAGTGGYEAFF. CDR3 DNA: TGTGCCAGCAAGGCCGGGACAGGGGGCTATGAAGCTTTCTTT.

This sequence joins TRBV5-1 and TRBJ2-6; D possibly matches TRBD1 or TRBD2 (5 bases each). V was cut by 2 bases and J by 0 bases, with 12 bases left in between. The germline V gene encodes CDR1 SGHRS and CDR2 YFSETQ. This CDR3 has 17 residues. The CDR3 loop reads CASSFLGRNSGANVLTF. CDR3 coding DNA: TGCGCCAGCAGCTTTTTGGGACGGAACTCTGGGGCCAACGTCCTGACTTTC.

V gene TRBV28 combines with J gene TRBJ1-1; D is unclear. Trimming took 5 bases from V and 4 from J, leaving 5 bases between them. CDR1 and CDR2 (germline): MDHEN, SYDVKM. This CDR3 has 11 residues. The CDR3 loop is CASSLITEAFF. The CDR3 nucleotides are TGTGCCAGCAGTCTCATCACTGAAGCTTTCTTT.

This chain uses TRBV5-8 with TRBJ1-5; D might be TRBD1 (6 bases). The germline gives CDR1 SGHTS, CDR2 YDEGEE. This CDR3 has 18 amino acids. V was trimmed by 0 bases and J by 0 bases, leaving 16 bases between them. CDR3 sequence reads: CASSLAPRTVNSNQPQHF. The CDR3 DNA is TGTGCCAGCAGCTTGGCCCCCCGGACAGTTAATAGCAATCAGCCCCAGCATTTT.

The chain has TRBV30 and TRBJ1-2; D call uncertain. V was pared by 0 bases and J by 13 bases, with 12 bases between. This CDR3 has 11 amino acids. Per germline, CDR1 GTSNPN and CDR2 SVGIG (reference sequence). CDR3 in amino acids: CAWSVGREVTF. The CDR3 nucleotides read TGTGCCTGGAGTGTCGGACGTGAGGTCACCTTC.

This chain links TRBV4-1 with TRBJ2-2, with D possibly being TRBD1 (5 bases). This CDR3 comprises 14 residues. Germline assignment: CDR1 MGHRA and CDR2 YSYEKL. V lost 6 bases, J lost 6 bases, and 14 bases lay in between. The CDR3 here is CASRPGHRSGELFF. As DNA, the CDR3 is TGCGCCAGCAGACCTGGACATAGGTCCGGGGAGCTGTTTTTT.

This clone is a singleton in its sample. The chain links TRBV7-2 to TRBJ2-7, with D perhaps TRBD2 (6 bases). Germline CDR1 and CDR2: SGHTA and FQGNSA. The CDR3 consists of 14 residues. Trimming removed 3 bases at V and 0 bases at J, with 9 bases between. Written as DNA, the CDR3 is TGTGCCAGCAGCTTCCTAGCGAGCTCCTACGAGCAGTACTTC. Its translation is CASSFLASSYEQYF.

V and J are TRBV30 and TRBJ1-4; 9 bases map to TRBD1. Trimming took 5 bases from V and 10 from J; bases not matched to a gene: 8. The CDR3 sequence is 13 residues long. CDR1 and CDR2 (germline): GTSNPN, SVGIG (reference sequence). CDR3 bases: TGTGCCTGGTGGACAGGGGAGGGGGGAAAACTGTTTTTT. Translation: CAWWTGEGGKLFF.

The chain carries TRBV2 and TRBJ2-2; D remains ambiguous. V shed 3 bases and J shed 7 bases, with 9 bases lying between them. Germline CDR1 and CDR2: SNHLY and FYNNEI. The CDR3 extends over 13 amino acids. CDR3 amino acids: CASSDVASGELFF. The CDR3, as DNA: TGTGCCAGCAGTGATGTGGCTAGCGGGGAGCTGTTTTTT. The full variable domain, with the rest looked up from reference TRBV2 and TRBJ2-2, is EPEVTQTPSHQVTQMGQEVILRCVPISNHLYFYWYRQILGQKVEFLVSFYNNEISEKSEIFDDQFSVERPDGSNFTLKIRSTKLEDSAMYFCASSDVASGELFFGEGSRLTVL.

V and J are TRBV5-4 and TRBJ2-3; weak D call: TRBD1 (6 bases). Germline CDR1 is SGHNT and CDR2 is YYREEE (reference sequence). CDR3 length: 14 amino acids. The V end lost 4 bases, the J end lost 4 bases, and 13 bases lay between the germline ends. CDR3 in DNA: TGTGCCAGCAGCCCCCTGGGGGCCGCAGATACGCAGTATTTT. The encoded protein is CASSPLGAADTQYF.

The genes are TRBV2 and TRBJ2-5; D is unclear. V lost 2 bases and J lost 5, with 12 bases in between. This CDR3 has 14 amino acids. The germline gives CDR1 SNHLY, CDR2 FYNNEI. This CDR3 is CASSERISKETQYF. The CDR3 DNA reads as TGTGCCAGCAGTGAAAGGATTAGCAAGGAGACCCAGTACTTC. Based on the CDR3 plus reference TRBV2 and TRBJ2-5, the full variable domain is EPEVTQTPSHQVTQMGQEVILRCVPISNHLYFYWYRQILGQKVEFLVSFYNNEISEKSEIFDDQFSVERPDGSNFTLKIRSTKLEDSAMYFCASSERISKETQYFGPGTRLLVL.

The chain links TRBV5-1 to TRBJ2-3, with D hard to call. V was trimmed by 0 bases and J by 1 base, leaving 6 bases between them. CDR1 is SGHRS and CDR2 is YFSETQ in the germline V gene. The CDR3 is made up of 14 amino acids. CDR3 in DNA: TGCGCCAGCAGCTTGGAGGACCGCACAGATACGCAGTATTTT. Translated: CASSLEDRTDTQYF.

Only one count was recorded for this clone. The chain employs TRBV5-1 and TRBJ2-6; 10 nucleotides line up with TRBD1. Germline CDR1 SGHRS, CDR2 YFSETQ. The junction had 4 bases not matched to a gene; V was cut back by 3 bases and J by 4 bases. This CDR3 region has 16 residues. The chain's CDR3 is CASSWTGGGGANVLTF. In DNA, the CDR3 is TGCGCCAGCAGCTGGACAGGGGGAGGAGGGGCCAACGTCCTGACTTTC.

This sequence joins TRBV6-5 and TRBJ1-1; 8 positions agree with TRBD1. Per germline, CDR1 MNHEY and CDR2 SVGAGI. The CDR3 runs to 14 residues. The J segment lost 2 bases and the V segment lost 7 bases, leaving 6 bases of the junction unmatched. CDR3 in amino acids: CASKYRGVNTEAFF. The CDR3 DNA follows: TGTGCCAGCAAATACAGGGGGGTAAACACTGAAGCTTTCTTT.

This rearrangement joins TRBV5-1 to TRBJ1-2, with 7 bases aligning to TRBD1. This CDR3 comprises 16 residues. Per germline, CDR1 SGHRS and CDR2 YFSETQ. The V gene end was trimmed by 5 bases and the J gene end by 4 bases; junction bases not matched to a gene: 14. The CDR3 protein is CASSLPKGAHSYGYTF. CDR3 bases: TGCGCCAGCAGTTTGCCCAAGGGGGCGCATAGCTATGGCTACACCTTC.

The chain joins TRBV30 to TRBJ1-1, with 7 bases fitting TRBD1. V shed 2 bases, J shed 5 bases, and the junction held 11 bases outside the gene matches. There are 15 residues in the CDR3. Germline CDR1 is GTSNPN and CDR2 is SVGIG (reference sequence). The CDR3 protein is CAWSRTGQQGTEAFF. The CDR3 DNA follows: TGTGCCTGGAGTCGCACGGGACAGCAAGGGACTGAAGCTTTCTTT.

This clone has a handful of counts. This chain connects TRBV9 to TRBJ2-1; TRBD1 or TRBD2 may be the D gene (6 bases each). With 0 bases removed from V and 8 bases from J, the gap between germline ends came to 21 bases. Per the germline V gene, CDR1 is SGDLS and CDR2 is YYNGEE. The CDR3 consists of 17 residues. CDR3 in amino acids: CASSVEGGGPYKDEQFF. The CDR3 DNA reads as TGTGCCAGCAGCGTAGAAGGAGGGGGTCCCTATAAGGATGAGCAGTTCTTC.

The chain couples TRBV2 to TRBJ2-7, with TRBD2 matching 7 bases. The CDR3 is made up of 14 amino acids. V was clipped by 6 bases and J by 6 bases; unmatched bases: 11. Germline CDR1 is SNHLY and CDR2 is FYNNEI. The CDR3 loop is CASRRWASGGEQYF. CDR3 DNA sequence: TGTGCCAGCAGGAGGTGGGCTAGCGGAGGCGAGCAGTACTTC.

V and J are TRBV4-3 and TRBJ1-2; 10 positions match TRBD1. Germline assignment: CDR1 LGHNA and CDR2 YSLEER. The CDR3 loop spans 16 amino acids. With 3 bases clipped from V and 1 base from J, the junction kept 5 bases outside the gene matches. This CDR3 reads CASSHGQGVNNYGYTF. CDR3 DNA sequence: TGCGCCAGCAGCCACGGACAGGGGGTTAATAACTATGGCTACACCTTC.